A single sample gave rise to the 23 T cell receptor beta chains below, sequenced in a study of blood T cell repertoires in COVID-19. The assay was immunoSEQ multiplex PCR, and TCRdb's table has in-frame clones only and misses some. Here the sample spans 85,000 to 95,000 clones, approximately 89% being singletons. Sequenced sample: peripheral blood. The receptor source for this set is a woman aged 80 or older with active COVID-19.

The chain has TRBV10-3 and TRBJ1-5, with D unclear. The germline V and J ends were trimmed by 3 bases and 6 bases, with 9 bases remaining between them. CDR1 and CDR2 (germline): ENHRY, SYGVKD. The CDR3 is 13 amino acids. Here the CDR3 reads CAISDARVQPQHF. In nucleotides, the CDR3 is TGTGCCATCAGTGATGCCCGGGTTCAGCCCCAGCATTTT.

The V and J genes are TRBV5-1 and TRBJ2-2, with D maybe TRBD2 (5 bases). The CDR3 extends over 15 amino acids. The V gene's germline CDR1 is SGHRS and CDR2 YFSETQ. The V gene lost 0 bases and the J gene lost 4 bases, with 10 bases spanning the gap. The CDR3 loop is CASSLAGEGTGELFF. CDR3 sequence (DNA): TGCGCCAGCAGCTTGGCGGGCGAGGGCACCGGGGAGCTGTTTTTT.

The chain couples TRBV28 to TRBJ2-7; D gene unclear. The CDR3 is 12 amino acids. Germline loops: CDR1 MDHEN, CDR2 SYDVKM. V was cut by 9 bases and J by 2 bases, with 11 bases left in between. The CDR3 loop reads CASLQSTYEQYF. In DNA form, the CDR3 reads TGTGCCAGTTTACAGAGTACCTACGAGCAGTACTTC.

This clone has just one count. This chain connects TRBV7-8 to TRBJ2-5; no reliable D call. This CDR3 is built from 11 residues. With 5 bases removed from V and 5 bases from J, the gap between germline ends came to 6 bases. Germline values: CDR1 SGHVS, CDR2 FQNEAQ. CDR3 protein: CASSTRETQYF. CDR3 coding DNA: TGTGCCAGCAGCACGCGGGAGACCCAGTACTTC.

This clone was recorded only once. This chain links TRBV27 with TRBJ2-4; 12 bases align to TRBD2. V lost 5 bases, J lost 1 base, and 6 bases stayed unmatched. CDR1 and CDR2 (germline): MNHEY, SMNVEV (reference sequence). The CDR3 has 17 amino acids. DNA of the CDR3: TGTGCCAGCAGTCCGGGACTAGCGGGTCGGGCCAAAAACATTCAGTACTTC. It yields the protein CASSPGLAGRAKNIQYF.

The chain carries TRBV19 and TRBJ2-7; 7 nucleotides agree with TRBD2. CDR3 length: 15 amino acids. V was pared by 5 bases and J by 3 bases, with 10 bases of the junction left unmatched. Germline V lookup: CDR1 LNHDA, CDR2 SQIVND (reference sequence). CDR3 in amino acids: CASSPTSAPIYEQYF. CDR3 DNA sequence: TGTGCCAGTAGTCCCACTAGCGCTCCTATCTACGAGCAGTACTTC.

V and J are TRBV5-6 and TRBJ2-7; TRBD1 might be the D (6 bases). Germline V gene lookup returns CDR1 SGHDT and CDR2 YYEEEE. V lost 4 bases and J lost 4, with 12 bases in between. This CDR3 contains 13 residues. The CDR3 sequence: CASSILQGYEQYF. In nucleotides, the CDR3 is TGTGCCAGCAGCATATTACAGGGTTACGAGCAGTACTTC.

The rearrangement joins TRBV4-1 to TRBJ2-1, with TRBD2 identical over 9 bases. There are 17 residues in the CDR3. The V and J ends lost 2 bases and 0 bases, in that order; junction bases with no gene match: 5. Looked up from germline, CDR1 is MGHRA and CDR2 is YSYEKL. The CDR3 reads CASSQRLLAGSYNEQFF. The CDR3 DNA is TGCGCCAGCAGCCAACGACTACTAGCGGGCTCCTACAATGAGCAGTTCTTC.

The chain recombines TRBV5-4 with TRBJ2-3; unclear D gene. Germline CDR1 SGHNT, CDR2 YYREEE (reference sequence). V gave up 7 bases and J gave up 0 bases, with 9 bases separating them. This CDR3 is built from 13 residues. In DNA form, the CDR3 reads TGTGCCAGCGCACTGCCTAGCACAGATACGCAGTATTTT. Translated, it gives CASALPSTDTQYF.

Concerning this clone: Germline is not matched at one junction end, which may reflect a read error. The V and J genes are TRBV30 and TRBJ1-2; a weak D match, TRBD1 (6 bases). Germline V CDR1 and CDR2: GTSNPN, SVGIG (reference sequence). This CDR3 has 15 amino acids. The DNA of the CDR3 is TGTGCCCGGAGCCAGGAAAACAGGGTAAACTATGGCTACACCTTC. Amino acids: CARSQENRVNYGYTF.

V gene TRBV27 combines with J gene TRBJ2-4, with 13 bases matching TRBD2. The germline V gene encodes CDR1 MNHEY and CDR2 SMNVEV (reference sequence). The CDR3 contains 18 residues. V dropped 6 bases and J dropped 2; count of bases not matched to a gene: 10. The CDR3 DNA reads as TGTGCCAGCAGGAGGTGGACTAGCGGGAGTACCACCAAAAACATTCAGTACTTC. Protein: CASRRWTSGSTTKNIQYF.

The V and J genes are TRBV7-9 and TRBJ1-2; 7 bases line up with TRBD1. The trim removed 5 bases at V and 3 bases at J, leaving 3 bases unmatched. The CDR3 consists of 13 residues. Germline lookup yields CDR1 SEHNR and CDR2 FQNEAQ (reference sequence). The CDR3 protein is CASSRGTDYGYTF. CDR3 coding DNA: TGTGCCAGCAGCCGGGGGACAGACTATGGCTACACCTTC.

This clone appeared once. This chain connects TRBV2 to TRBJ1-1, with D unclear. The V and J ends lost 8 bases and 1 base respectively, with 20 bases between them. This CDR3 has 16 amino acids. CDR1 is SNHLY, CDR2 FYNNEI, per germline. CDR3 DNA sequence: TGTGCCAGCGGCGTCACCCGGACTACCGCGAACACTGAAGCTTTCTTT. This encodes CASGVTRTTANTEAFF.

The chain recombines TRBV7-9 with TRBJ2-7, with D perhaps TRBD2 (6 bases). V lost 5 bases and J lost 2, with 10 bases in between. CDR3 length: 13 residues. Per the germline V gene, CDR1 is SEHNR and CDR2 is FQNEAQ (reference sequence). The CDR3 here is CASSPRGTYEQYF. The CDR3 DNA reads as TGTGCCAGCAGCCCCCGGGGGACCTACGAGCAGTACTTC.

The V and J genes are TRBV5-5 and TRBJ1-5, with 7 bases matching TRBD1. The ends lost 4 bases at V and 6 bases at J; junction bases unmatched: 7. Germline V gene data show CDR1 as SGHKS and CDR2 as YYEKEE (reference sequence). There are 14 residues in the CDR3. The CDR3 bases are TGTGCCAGCAGCCTACAGGGGAAGGGTCAGCCCCAGCATTTT. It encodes CASSLQGKGQPQHF.

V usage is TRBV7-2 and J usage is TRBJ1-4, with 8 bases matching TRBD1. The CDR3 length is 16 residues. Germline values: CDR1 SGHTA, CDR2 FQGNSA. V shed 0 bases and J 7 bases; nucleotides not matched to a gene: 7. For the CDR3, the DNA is TGTGCCAGCAGCTTAGCGCATGGGACAGGTGGTGAAAAACTGTTTTTT. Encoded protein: CASSLAHGTGGEKLFF.

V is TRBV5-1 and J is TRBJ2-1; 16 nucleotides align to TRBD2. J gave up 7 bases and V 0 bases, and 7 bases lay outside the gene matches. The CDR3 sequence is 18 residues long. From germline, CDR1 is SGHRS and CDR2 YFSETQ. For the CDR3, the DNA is TGCGCCAGCAGCTTGGCGGCCGGGACTAGCGGGAGGGCGAATGAGCAGTTCTTC. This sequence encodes CASSLAAGTSGRANEQFF.

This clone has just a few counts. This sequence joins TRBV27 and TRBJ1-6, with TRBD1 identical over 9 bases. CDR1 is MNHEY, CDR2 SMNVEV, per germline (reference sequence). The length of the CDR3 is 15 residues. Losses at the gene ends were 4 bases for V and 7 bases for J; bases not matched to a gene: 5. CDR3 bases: TGTGCCAGCAGTTACCACAGGGGGCTGAATTCACCCCTCCACTTT. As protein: CASSYHRGLNSPLHF.

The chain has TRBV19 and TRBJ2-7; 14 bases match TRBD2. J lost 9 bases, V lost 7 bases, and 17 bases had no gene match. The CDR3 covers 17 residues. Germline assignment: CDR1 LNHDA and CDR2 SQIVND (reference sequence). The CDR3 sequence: CASTPTLTSGRASGQYF. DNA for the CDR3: TGTGCCAGTACCCCGACCCTGACTAGCGGGAGGGCCAGCGGGCAGTACTTC. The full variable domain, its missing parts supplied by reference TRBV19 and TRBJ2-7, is DGGITQSPKYLFRKEGQNVTLSCEQNLNHDAMYWYRQDPGQGLRLIYYSQIVNDFQKGDIAEGYSVSREKKESFPLTVTSAQKNPTAFYLCASTPTLTSGRASGQYFGPGTRLTVT.

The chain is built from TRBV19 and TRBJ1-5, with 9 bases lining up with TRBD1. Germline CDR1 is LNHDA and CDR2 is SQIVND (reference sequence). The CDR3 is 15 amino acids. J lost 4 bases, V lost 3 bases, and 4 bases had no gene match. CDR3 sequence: CASSIEGQGNQPQHF. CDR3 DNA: TGTGCCAGTAGTATCGAGGGACAGGGAAATCAGCCCCAGCATTTT. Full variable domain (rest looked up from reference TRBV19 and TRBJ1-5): DGGITQSPKYLFRKEGQNVTLSCEQNLNHDAMYWYRQDPGQGLRLIYYSQIVNDFQKGDIAEGYSVSREKKESFPLTVTSAQKNPTAFYLCASSIEGQGNQPQHFGDGTRLSIL.

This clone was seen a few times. CDR3: CASSIEGGGYTF. The CDR3 nucleotides read TGTGCCAGTAGTATTGAAGGAGGAGGCTACACCTTC. This chain connects TRBV19 to TRBJ1-2; D ambiguous. The V gene lost 3 bases and the J gene lost 8 bases, with 10 bases spanning the gap. The CDR3 extends over 12 amino acids. Germline-derived CDR1 and CDR2 are LNHDA and SQIVND (reference sequence).

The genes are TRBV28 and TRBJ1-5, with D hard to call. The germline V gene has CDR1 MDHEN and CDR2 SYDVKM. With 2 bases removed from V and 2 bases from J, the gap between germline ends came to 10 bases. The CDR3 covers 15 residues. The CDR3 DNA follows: TGTGCCAGCAGTTTAACGGAGAGGGGCAATCAGCCCCAGCATTTT. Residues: CASSLTERGNQPQHF. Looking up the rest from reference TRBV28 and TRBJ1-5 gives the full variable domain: DVKVTQSSRYLVKRTGEKVFLECVQDMDHENMFWYRQDPGLGLRLIYFSYDVKMKEKGDIPEGYSVSREKKERFSLILESASTNQTSMYLCASSLTERGNQPQHFGDGTRLSIL.

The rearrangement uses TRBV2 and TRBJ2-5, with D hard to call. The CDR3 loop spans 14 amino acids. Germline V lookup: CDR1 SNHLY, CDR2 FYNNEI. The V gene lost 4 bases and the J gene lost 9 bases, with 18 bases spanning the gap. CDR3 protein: CASSGGLRDSSQYF. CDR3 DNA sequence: TGTGCCAGCAGTGGTGGGCTAAGAGATTCGTCCCAGTACTTC.